Presented here are 16 T cell receptor beta chains from one specimen sequenced in a study of blood T cell repertoires in COVID-19. Repertoires were generated with immunoSEQ multiplex PCR, while TCRdb's copy carries only in-frame clones and drops some. The sample consists of hundreds of thousands of clones, roughly 91% of them appearing once. Source material: peripheral blood. The receptor source for this set is a woman aged 25 to 39 with COVID-19, enrolled during active disease.

The genes are TRBV19 and TRBJ2-7; D is possibly TRBD1 (6 bases). Germline values: CDR1 LNHDA, CDR2 SQIVND (reference sequence). V shed 5 bases and J shed 6 bases, with 23 bases lying between them. There are 16 residues in the CDR3. DNA for the CDR3: TGTGCCAGTAGTCTCCTAGGACAGCTCACCTTCAGCGAGCAGTACTTC. This encodes CASSLLGQLTFSEQYF.

The chain couples TRBV7-2 to TRBJ2-5, with 7 bases fitting TRBD1. CDR3 length: 13 residues. The germline CDR1 and CDR2 sequences are SGHTA and FQGNSA. Unmatched junction bases numbered 8, after V lost 5 bases and J lost 8 bases. The chain's CDR3 is CASSPTGTATQYF. Here the CDR3 DNA reads TGTGCCAGCAGCCCCACCGGGACAGCCACCCAGTACTTC.

This chain joins TRBV6-6 and TRBJ2-3, with a weak D call TRBD1 (6 bases). Germline lookup yields CDR1 MNHNY and CDR2 SVGAGI (reference sequence). V lost 5 bases, J lost 2 bases, and 20 bases lay in between. The CDR3 spans 17 residues. The CDR3 here is CASSPTGPGAPTDTQYF. CDR3 bases: TGTGCCAGCAGTCCTACAGGGCCCGGGGCCCCCACAGATACGCAGTATTTT.

The chain joins TRBV9 to TRBJ2-7; 9 bases map to TRBD2. The CDR3 contains 15 residues. The germline V gene has CDR1 SGDLS and CDR2 YYNGEE. J gave up 4 bases and V 0 bases, and 5 bases lay outside the gene matches. This CDR3 is CASSVGTSARYEQYF. The CDR3 DNA sequence: TGTGCCAGCAGCGTAGGGACTAGCGCCCGATACGAGCAGTACTTC.

Note on this clone: The identical CDR3 is also encoded by other nucleotide sequences in the sample. The DNA for the CDR3 is TGTGCCAGCAGCCGGGGGACTAGCGGGTTCCAAGAGACCCAGTACTTC. Translation gives CASSRGTSGFQETQYF. V usage is TRBV4-2 and J usage is TRBJ2-5; 12 positions match TRBD2. Germline CDR1 LGHNA, CDR2 YNFKEQ. The CDR3 totals 16 residues. J gave up 1 base and V 4 bases, and 4 bases lay outside the gene matches.

The V and J genes are TRBV5-4 and TRBJ2-3; a possible D gene is TRBD1 (6 bases). The germline V and J ends were trimmed by 4 bases and 2 bases, with 14 bases remaining between them. Germline lookup yields CDR1 SGHNT and CDR2 YYREEE (reference sequence). This CDR3 spans 15 amino acids. The chain's CDR3 is CASSLRAGVTDTQYF. The CDR3 nucleotides read TGTGCCAGCAGCCTCAGGGCAGGGGTCACAGATACGCAGTATTTT.

This clone was detected once. J is TRBJ1-2 and V is TRBV25-1; possibly TRBD1 for D (5 bases). V was pared by 2 bases and J by 2 bases, with 6 bases between. CDR3 size: 13 residues. Germline V gives CDR1 MGHDK, CDR2 SYGVNS. The CDR3 spells CASSERGNYGYTF. In DNA, the CDR3 is TGTGCCAGCAGTGAACGGGGGAACTATGGCTACACCTTC.

V is TRBV11-2 and J is TRBJ2-3, with 8 bases identical to TRBD2. The CDR3 is made up of 17 amino acids. Germline loops: CDR1 SGHAT, CDR2 FQNNGV. Unmatched junction bases numbered 12, after V lost 3 bases and J lost 4 bases. CDR3 DNA sequence: TGTGCCAGCAGCTTCCACCCCTGGACTAGCATCTCAGATACGCAGTATTTT. It encodes CASSFHPWTSISDTQYF.

The V gene is TRBV7-4, the J gene TRBJ2-5, with 9 nucleotides matching TRBD1. The CDR3 is made up of 19 amino acids. CDR1 is SGHVT and CDR2 is SQSDAQ in the germline V gene. After removal of 4 bases from V and 4 bases from J, the junction contained 19 bases not matched to a gene. Here the CDR3 reads CASSCHPDLHTQGAETQYF. CDR3 DNA sequence: TGTGCCAGCAGCTGTCACCCGGATCTTCACACACAGGGGGCAGAGACCCAGTACTTC.

This sequence joins TRBV6-5 and TRBJ1-5, with a possible D match to TRBD1 (5 bases). Trimming left V 9 bases short and J 3 bases short, with 12 bases between. The CDR3 consists of 13 residues. From germline, CDR1 is MNHEY and CDR2 SVGAGI. The CDR3, as DNA: TGTGCCAGGAGCAGGGATCTCAATCAGCCCCAGCATTTT. Protein product: CARSRDLNQPQHF.

This chain links TRBV3-1 (or the pseudogene TRBV3-2) with TRBJ1-1; the D is unclear. Germline CDR1 is LGHDT and CDR2 is YNNKEL (reference sequence). Trimming stripped 4 bases from V and 3 bases from J, with 9 bases between. The CDR3 totals 13 residues. CDR3 nucleotide sequence: TGTGCCAGCAGCCGTACAGCGGACACTGAAGCTTTCTTT. Translating gives CASSRTADTEAFF.

V gene TRBV9 combines with J gene TRBJ2-7; tentative D call: TRBD2 (5 bases). V lost 0 bases and J 6 bases, leaving 10 bases between the germline ends. CDR1 and CDR2 from the germline V gene are SGDLS and YYNGEE. The length of the CDR3 is 13 residues. The CDR3 bases are TGTGCCAGCAGCGTAGCGGGGTCCGGCGAGCAGTACTTC. This sequence encodes CASSVAGSGEQYF.

The genes are TRBV19 and TRBJ2-1; 8 bases align to TRBD1. The CDR3 consists of 14 residues. The V and J ends lost 10 bases and 5 bases, in that order; junction bases with no gene match: 10. The germline V gene has CDR1 LNHDA and CDR2 SQIVND (reference sequence). The CDR3 DNA reads as TGTGCCACGTCGACACAGGGGGGAAACAATGAGCAGTTCTTC. This codes for CATSTQGGNNEQFF.

Remarks on this clone: The sample holds other DNA sequences that translate to the same CDR3. V is TRBV27 and J is TRBJ2-1; D remains unclear. V lost 3 bases and J lost 3, with 6 bases in between. The CDR3 covers 13 residues. Germline-derived CDR1 and CDR2 are MNHEY and SMNVEV (reference sequence). In DNA form, the CDR3 reads TGTGCCAGCAGTTTCGGTCTCTACAATGAGCAGTTCTTC. Protein product: CASSFGLYNEQFF.

The J gene is TRBJ2-4, the V gene TRBV30; TRBD2 might be the D (6 bases). This CDR3 comprises 16 residues. The V gene's germline CDR1 is GTSNPN and CDR2 SVGIG (reference sequence). Trimming shortened V by 5 bases and J by 2 bases, and 19 bases separated the two germline ends. The CDR3 DNA is TGTGCCTGGGCCGGAGGGCAACTGCCTCCCAAAAACATTCAGTACTTC. It yields the protein CAWAGGQLPPKNIQYF.

J is TRBJ1-1 and V is TRBV29-1; 8 bases line up with TRBD1. The germline CDR1 and CDR2 sequences are SQVTM and ANQGSEA. Trimming took 4 bases from V and 5 from J; bases not matched to a gene: 6. The length of the CDR3 is 13 residues. CDR3 amino acids: CSVGTGLLTEAFF. CDR3 DNA sequence: TGCAGCGTTGGGACAGGGCTCCTGACTGAAGCTTTCTTT.